Included here is one TCR beta chain sequence, with context. Its matching antigen is unknown. Looked up from germline, CDR1 is SGHNT and CDR2 is YYREEE (reference sequence). The length of the CDR3 is 14 residues. V dropped 2 bases and J dropped 4 bases, with 10 bases sitting between them. The repertoire was sequenced with immunoSEQ multiplex PCR; TCRdb's copy has only in-frame clones and lacks some. The sample lists roughly 29,000 clones; around 88% were seen once. The sample comes from a study of OX40 agonist ivuxolimab in advanced cancers. Study details: Aged roughly 20 to 85 with a mean of 60 years, they were under 85% male. Allowance was made for prior anti-PD-1, anti-PD-L1 or anti-CTLA-4 therapy, and 35% to 40% had some.

Patients with a history of autoimmune disease or on systemic immunosuppression were excluded. Findings of the study overall: At 0.1 to 3.0 mg/kg and by week 6, CD4+ and CD8+ T cells in the blood had expanded clonally.

This material consisted of CD4+ or CD8+ T cells sorted from blood, taken in a trial of the OX40 agonist ivuxolimab. This chain connects TRBV5-4 to TRBJ1-3, with D possibly TRBD1 on 5 matching bases. The receptor was isolated from an adult with an advanced solid tumor such as melanoma, head and neck, liver or kidney cancer. This chain's CDR3 is CASSFKGSGNTIYF. CDR3 in DNA: TGTGCCAGCAGCTTTAAGGGGTCAGGAAACACCATATATTTT.